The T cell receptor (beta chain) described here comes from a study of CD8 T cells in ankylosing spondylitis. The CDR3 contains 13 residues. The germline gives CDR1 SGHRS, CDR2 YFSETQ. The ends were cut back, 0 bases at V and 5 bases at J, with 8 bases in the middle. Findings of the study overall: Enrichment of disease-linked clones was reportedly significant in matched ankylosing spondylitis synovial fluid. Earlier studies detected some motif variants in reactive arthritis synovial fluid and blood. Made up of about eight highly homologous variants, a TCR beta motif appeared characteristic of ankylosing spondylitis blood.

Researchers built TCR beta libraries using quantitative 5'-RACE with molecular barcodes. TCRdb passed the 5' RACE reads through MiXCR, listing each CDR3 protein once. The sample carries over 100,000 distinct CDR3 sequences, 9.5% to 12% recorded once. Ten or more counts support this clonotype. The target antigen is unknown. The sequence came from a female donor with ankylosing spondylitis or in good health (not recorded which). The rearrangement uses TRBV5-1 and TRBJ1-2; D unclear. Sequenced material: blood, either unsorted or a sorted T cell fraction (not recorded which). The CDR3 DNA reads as TGCGCCAGCAGCTTGGGAGGCGGATATGGCTACACCTTC. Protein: CASSLGGGYGYTF.